This T cell receptor (beta chain) originates from a study of blood T cell repertoires in COVID-19. In the study overall: Acute-phase and convalescent COVID-19 samples originated in the United States, Italy and Spain. From T cells, B-cell-depleted T cells, or PBMCs came the material, which was cDNA or gDNA.

Only in-frame clones appear in the TCRdb table, and some are missing; sequencing was by immunoSEQ multiplex PCR. The repertoire holds more than 45,000 clones, with 75% to 85% as singletons. What was sequenced was peripheral blood. This receptor was identified in a man between 40 and 49 years old with acute or convalescent COVID-19.

CDR3 residues: CASRVAGGYEQYF. Here the CDR3 DNA reads TGTGCCAGCAGAGTCGCAGGGGGTTACGAGCAGTACTTC. This chain joins TRBV6-5 and TRBJ2-7; 7 bases are a match to TRBD1. After removal of 6 bases from V and 4 bases from J, the junction contained 6 bases not matched to a gene. The CDR3 has 13 amino acids. Germline CDR1 is MNHEY and CDR2 is SVGAGI.